The source of this T cell receptor beta chain is a study of Ad26.COV2.S vaccination and SARS-CoV-2 variants. The wider study: Into the muscle, Ad26.COV2.S was dosed once or twice, 56 days apart.

Study-wide results and caveats: Analyses that measured TCR breadth and depth may have underestimated total T cell responses. Vaccine recipients and placebo recipients showed similar non-spike TCR breadth.

Notes on this clone: Its target is unknown.

Some clones are missing from TCRdb's copy, which holds only in-frame ones; the method was immunoSEQ multiplex PCR. The table includes fewer than 300,000 clones, around 87% detected once. This sample's treatment: about 20 received Ad26.COV2.S at low or high dose, single or two shots; roughly five received placebo; per-sample allocation not given. Following the first vaccine or placebo injection, samples were taken on day 63. The sample in question was peripheral blood, obtained in a trial of Ad26.COV2.S vaccine versus placebo. This clonotype originated in a person aged 18 to 59 who received the Ad26.COV2.S COVID-19 vaccine or a placebo.

The CDR3 loop reads CASSQGYGYTF. In DNA, the CDR3 is TGTGCCAGCAGTCAGGGATATGGCTACACCTTC. The J gene is TRBJ1-2, the V gene TRBV2, with D tentatively TRBD1 (5 bases). CDR3 length: 11 residues. Trimming stripped 5 bases from V and 5 bases from J, with 6 bases between. Looked up from germline, CDR1 is SNHLY and CDR2 is FYNNEI.